Listed here is a single T cell receptor (beta chain). The antigen this receptor binds is unknown. Base qualities are not at hand, and no much larger clone is one base apart. TCRbeta CDR3 regions were amplified from genomic DNA using the immunoSEQ Assay, a bias-controlled multiplex PCR. Per the original workflow: The number of nucleated cells in each sample was estimated from the amplification of reference gene primers within the assay. Sequence reads were collapsed and filtered to measure the absolute abundance of every unique TCRbeta CDR3 rearrangement. For each sample, productive Simpson clonality was calculated as the square root of Simpson's diversity index over productive rearrangements. Entries here come from immuneACCESS through TCRdb and include only in-frame sequences with V and J called. Some clones fail to appear in such tables; in the studies checked, an unresolved V gene covers under half of the shortfall, and the cause of the remainder is unknown. That table supplies the V and J calls and clone size; D and trimming were determined from the DNA. The sample contains roughly 180,000 clones, 65% to 90% of them found a single time. 8% to 10% of the sample belongs to the ten largest clones.

This entry is derived from a study of blood T cell repertoires in COVID-19 (TCRdb year 2020). About the full investigation: Samples from collaborators originated in the United States, Italy and Spain and spanned both the acute and convalescent phases of COVID-19. The material from the prospective study consisted of cDNA or gDNA derived from T cells, B-cell-depleted T cells, or PBMCs. Deeply sampled blood TCRbeta repertoires from subjects exposed to, actively infected with, or recovered from COVID-19 were included in the dataset. A freely available public database, intended as a resource for researchers studying the immune response to SARS-CoV-2, is where the repertoires were released. Samples were obtained from the ongoing ImmuneRACE study (first 160 participants) and from over 1,000 subjects provided by 6 global collaborators. A de-identified subject ID, COVID-19 status, age in years and sex were almost always included in the sample metadata. Where HLA class I and class II types were available, the types were taken from metadata supplied by the sample provider, not from assay-based typing.

The collaborating institutions used their own protocols to collect whole blood in K2EDTA tubes. For TCRbeta analysis, collaborator samples were shipped as frozen whole blood, as isolated PBMCs, or as DNA extracted from either sample type. Study-wide findings and limitations: The quantity of clinical and demographic metadata differed by source and by participant and was supplied without curation.

Sequenced input: peripheral blood. The TCR comes from a man in his sixties with acute or convalescent COVID-19.

The encoded CDR3 is CASSSSGTGTYEQYF. The DNA sequence is given as TGTGCCAGCAGCTCCTCCGGGACAGGGACCTACGAGCAGTACTTC. The sequence links TRBV28 to TRBJ2-7, and 9 junctional nucleotides match TRBD1. The V end gives up 6 bases and the J end 2 bases, leaving 8 bases in the junction not matched to a gene. The CDR3 starts with the cysteine, ends with the phenylalanine, and has 15 residues. The CDR3 DNA has 45 bases and is translated from base 1. The germline V gene specifies MDHEN as CDR1 and SYDVKM as CDR2.